This is a list of T cell receptor beta chains from one sample in a study of blood T cell repertoires in COVID-19. The table came from immunoSEQ multiplex PCR; TCRdb's copy has only in-frame clones and leaves some out. The table includes about 20,000 clones, 70% to 90% detected once. Sequenced: peripheral blood. Source of these receptors: a human donor with active COVID-19. The donor label of this sample is uncertain. The CDR3 runs from the conserved cysteine through the conserved F or W. The order of the fields is V gene, clone size, CDR3 protein. Size is omitted from some rows. Given values are once, few, many or a class for expanded clones.

>TRBV5-6|-
CASSLVLVNNEQFF
>TRBV28|-
CASSGGDTQYF
>TRBV20-1|once
CSASDMTAKETQYF
>TRBV4-2|-
CASSQEATSGDASTDTQYF
>TRBV15|-
CATSRGLRTGGTDEQYF
>TRBV30|-
CAWSWGQGNEKLFF
>TRBV18|-
CASSQGQESNSPLHF
>TRBV7-9|-
CASSLRDSRNSGANVLTF
>TRBV7-9|-
CASSPDSEKLFF
>TRBV19|-
CASSIGQRGFYEQFF
>TRBV11-2|once
CASSSSRGTIEQFF
>TRBV9|few
CASSVSAGFPGANVLTF
>TRBV6-1|-
CASSDSGQPQHF
>TRBV5-1|once
CASSAGQGTGELFF
>TRBV23-1|-
CASRETNLAKNIQYF
>TRBV5-4|-
CASSLEGEEEQFF
>TRBV5-1|-
CASSPGVDTDTQYF
>TRBV5-5|-
CASSPLIIRTAKNYGYTF
>TRBV6-6|-
CASSYLSGSNQPQHF
>TRBV7-9|-
CASLGTGGTEAFF
>TRBV2|-
CASSEPFTSLNEQFF
>TRBV29-1|-
CSVMTGEAFF
>TRBV19|-
CASSIIGGRITGELFF
>TRBV5-1|-
CYGLGAPQFF
>TRBV9|-
CASSVAGGVYGNTIYF
>TRBV9|-
CASSVEHRGETQYF
>TRBV19|-
CASRGQGDPYEQYF
>TRBV19|-
CASRGQGNTDTQYF
>TRBV2|-
CASSDDSSYNEQFF
>TRBV7-2|few
CASNPERALYEQYF
>TRBV6-6|-
CASRNRGGAYEQYF
>TRBV7-9|-
CASSLGLQGTRGETQYF
>TRBV7-8|-
CASSLRVAGDEQYF
>TRBV7-2|-
CASSLAAGEYGYTF
>TRBV6-6|few
CASRQVENTEAFF
>TRBV7-9|-
CASSLSISTDTQYF
>TRBV5-1|-
CASSLEAGNKNIQYF
>TRBV7-3|-
CASSLARSYEQYF
>TRBV14|medium-sized
CASSPFFSGELFF
>TRBV6-5|-
CASSYRGSTDTQYF
>TRBV2|-
CASSEWGGSASEQYF
>TRBV3-1/TRBV3-2|-
CASSQEGAYEQYF
>TRBV7-9|-
CASSLAAGAEQYF
>TRBV18|-
CASSPSLASRDEQYF
>TRBV14|-
CASSQGTGDGYTF
>TRBV5-4|-
CASSSGTSGGYDTQYF
>TRBV2|-
CASSLTGGRSEQYF
>TRBV27|-
CASRSPGQGYGYTF
>TRBV7-3|-
CASSLTSRSYEQYF
>TRBV7-2|-
CASSLAASGAGGELFF
>TRBV28|once
CASRSFMNTEAFF
>TRBV28|once
CASSPRHSAEKLFF
>TRBV5-6|-
CASSSRDKNTEAFF